Presented here are 10 T cell receptor beta chains from one specimen sequenced in a study of blood T cell repertoires in COVID-19 (dated by TCRdb to about 2020). The library was made by the immunoSEQ multiplex PCR assay. The immuneACCESS repertoire file appears here via TCRdb, limited to in-frame rearrangements. These files lack a portion of the clones; in checked studies, under half of the deficit traces to unresolved V genes, and the cause of the others is not known. A total of roughly 150,000 clones appear in this sample, approximately 80% of them only once. Less than 7.5% of the sample is in the top ten clones. The sequencing sample was made of PBMCs or T cells enriched from blood (not recorded which). These receptors all stem from a woman between 45 and 65 years old who had recovered from COVID-19.

CDR3 amino acids: CASSYSGTAPDTQYF. CDR3 nucleotides: TGTGCCAGCAGTTACTCCGGGACAGCCCCAGATACGCAGTATTTT. V and J are TRBV6-5 and TRBJ2-3; 7 nucleotides align to TRBD1. With 0 bases clipped from V and 4 bases from J, the junction kept 4 bases outside the gene matches. The germline V gene encodes CDR1 MNHEY and CDR2 SVGAGI. The CDR3 sequence is 15 residues long.

The chain combines TRBV5-5 with TRBJ1-3; no clear D gene. The CDR3 is made up of 14 amino acids. Trimming left V 2 bases short and J 0 bases short, with 6 bases between. The V gene's germline CDR1 is SGHKS and CDR2 YYEKEE (reference sequence). This CDR3 is CASSLGGSGNTIYF. In DNA form, the CDR3 reads TGTGCCAGCAGCTTAGGCGGCTCTGGAAACACCATATATTTT.

This clone has a single count. This chain links TRBV30 with TRBJ1-1; TRBD1 is a possible D gene (5 bases). CDR1 and CDR2 (germline): GTSNPN, SVGIG (reference sequence). CDR3 length: 13 amino acids. V was pared by 6 bases and J by 4 bases, with 15 bases between. The CDR3 is CACDSLEGTEAFF. In nucleotides, the CDR3 is TGTGCCTGTGACAGTCTCGAAGGCACTGAAGCTTTCTTT.

The chain links TRBV18 to TRBJ1-1, with a possible D match to TRBD1 (6 bases). CDR1 and CDR2 (germline): KGHSH, LQKENI. This CDR3 contains 13 residues. Between the trimmed V and J ends, which lost 6 bases and 6 bases, there was a span of 14 bases. Here the CDR3 DNA reads TGTGCCAGCTCTCGAAAGGGGGTCGCTGAAGCTTTCTTT. It codes for CASSRKGVAEAFF.

The chain links TRBV28 to TRBJ1-4; TRBD1 matches at 10 bases. This CDR3 region has 15 residues. Germline CDR1 is MDHEN and CDR2 is SYDVKM. The junction had 3 bases not matched to a gene; V was cut back by 4 bases and J by 4 bases. The DNA for the CDR3 is TGTGCCAGCAGTTCCGGGACAGGGGTTAATGAAAAACTGTTTTTT. This translates into CASSSGTGVNEKLFF.

The chain uses TRBV2 and TRBJ2-3, with 8 bases that match TRBD1. The CDR3 covers 14 residues. The V and J ends lost 10 bases and 5 bases, in that order; junction bases with no gene match: 11. CDR1 is SNHLY, CDR2 FYNNEI, per germline. CDR3 in DNA: TGTGCCATCCTGACAGGGGCCTCGGGAGATACGCAGTATTTT. Amino acids: CAILTGASGDTQYF.

The chain links TRBV6-4 to TRBJ2-3, with a tentative D call TRBD2 (7 bases). Trimming removed 5 bases from V and 4 bases from J, with 13 bases in between. This CDR3 has 14 residues. Per germline, CDR1 MRHNA and CDR2 SNTAGT. The CDR3 reads CASSFEGGADTQYF. Here the CDR3 DNA reads TGTGCCAGCAGTTTTGAGGGGGGGGCAGATACGCAGTATTTT.

This chain joins TRBV28 and TRBJ1-4; D call uncertain. The V gene lost 7 bases and the J gene lost 5 bases, with 8 bases spanning the gap. Germline V gene data show CDR1 as MDHEN and CDR2 as SYDVKM. This CDR3 region has 12 residues. DNA of the CDR3: TGTGCCAGCACGACTGGGAATGAAAAACTGTTTTTT. It encodes CASTTGNEKLFF. Full variable domain (outside the CDR3, taken from reference TRBV28 and TRBJ1-4): DVKVTQSSRYLVKRTGEKVFLECVQDMDHENMFWYRQDPGLGLRLIYFSYDVKMKEKGDIPEGYSVSREKKERFSLILESASTNQTSMYLCASTTGNEKLFFGSGTQLSVL.

The genes are TRBV6-2 or TRBV6-3 and TRBJ1-5; weak D call: TRBD1 (6 bases). Trimming cost V 6 bases and J 4 bases, with 13 bases left between them. CDR3 size: 14 residues. The germline V gene has CDR1 MNHEY and CDR2 SVGEGT. The CDR3 here is CASSIGGGNQPQHF. As DNA, the CDR3 is TGTGCCAGCAGCATAGGGGGTGGTAATCAGCCCCAGCATTTT.

The chain has TRBV27 and TRBJ1-4; D is perhaps TRBD1 (6 bases). The CDR3 consists of 17 residues. Germline V gene data show CDR1 as MNHEY and CDR2 as SMNVEV (reference sequence). The V and J ends lost 0 bases and 5 bases respectively, with 16 bases between them. CDR3 in amino acids: CASSLSIRQGLNEKLFF. The CDR3 DNA follows: TGTGCCAGCAGTTTATCGATCCGGCAGGGGCTAAATGAAAAACTGTTTTTT.